This T cell receptor beta chain was captured by sequencing in a study of blood T cells in healthy people across ages. Through a sample-barcoded 5' primer and a J-beta primer mix, a second PCR was run for roughly 7 to 12 cycles. TCRdb processed the 5' RACE reads anew with MiXCR; each CDR3 protein has one entry. The table has 1 million or so distinct CDR3 sequences, approximately 25% seen once. With each sample, at least 6 micrograms of total RNA were extracted. This sample also appeared in a second study, on T cells of mothers and their children.

The TCR sequence derives from a girl between 2 and 10 years old in good health. What was sequenced was blood.

Here the CDR3 reads CASSQPPGGRGHWKETQYF. In DNA, the CDR3 is TGTGCCAGCAGCCAACCCCCGGGGGGCAGGGGGCATTGGAAGGAGACCCAGTACTTC. This sequence joins TRBV3-1 and TRBJ2-5; D possibly corresponds to TRBD1 (8 bases). The CDR3 runs to 19 residues. The germline CDR1 and CDR2 sequences are LGHDT and YNNKEL (reference sequence). The V end lost 2 bases, the J end lost 5 bases, and 27 bases lay between the germline ends.